What follows describes a single TCR beta chain. Its antigen is unidentified. Antigen-specific CD4+ T cells were expanded with viral peptide pools in the ViraFEST assay before sequencing. Following 10 days of culture, CD4+ T cells were isolated. Nucleocapsid antibodies stayed negative before and after vaccination, showing no earlier SARS-CoV-2 infection. CDR3 size: 14 residues. V gave up 5 bases and J gave up 6 bases; unmatched junction bases: 6. The germline gives CDR1 MNHEY, CDR2 SMNVEV (reference sequence). This table comes from immunoSEQ multiplex PCR, and its TCRdb copy is limited to in-frame clones, with some not included. The sample contains approximately 76,000 clones, about four fifths of which appear only once. This entry is derived from a study of vaccination effects on CD4 cells after COVID-19.

Sequences were derived from CD4+ T cells from PBMCs cultured with SARS-CoV-2 spike peptides, sampled before COVID-19 vaccination. The clonotype comes from a human donor who received a COVID-19 vaccine. This rearrangement joins TRBV27 to TRBJ2-7; TRBD1 agrees at 11 bases. CDR3 loop: CASSRTGTGGEQYV. The DNA for the CDR3 is TGTGCCAGCAGTCGAACCGGGACAGGGGGCGAGCAGTACGTC.